This passage covers 6 T cell receptor beta chains from one sample sequenced in a study of blood T cells in healthy people across ages. A J-beta primer mix and a sample-barcoded 5' primer were used in a second PCR of about 7 to 12 cycles. TCRdb passed the 5' RACE reads through MiXCR, listing each CDR3 protein once. Among fewer than 2 million distinct CDR3 sequences listed, about 39% were seen once. Source material: blood. The receptors originated from a human donor in good health.

V usage is TRBV6-5 and J usage is TRBJ1-5; a weak D match, TRBD1 (6 bases). The CDR3 has 14 amino acids. V lost 0 bases and J 7 bases, leaving 10 bases between the germline ends. CDR1 is MNHEY, CDR2 SVGAGI, per germline. CDR3 sequence: CASSYSLGGQPQHF. The CDR3 DNA reads as TGTGCCAGCAGTTACTCGTTAGGGGGACAGCCCCAGCATTTT.

This clonotype was seen only a few times. This sequence joins TRBV10-3 and TRBJ2-1; 9 bases map to TRBD1. CDR3 size: 14 residues. Germline V lookup: CDR1 ENHRY, CDR2 SYGVKD. V lost 7 bases, J lost 6 bases, and 7 bases stayed unmatched. The CDR3 DNA sequence: TGTGCCATCACCCGACAGGGGGGGGGCAATGAGCAGTTCTTC. It encodes CAITRQGGGNEQFF.

Points on this clonotype: Germline and junction disagree at one end, which may indicate a read error. Written as DNA, the CDR3 is TGCAGTGCTGGGACAGGGGGCGATGGCTGCACCTTC. Amino acids: CSAGTGGDGCTF. The rearrangement links TRBV20-1 to TRBJ1-2; 12 bases align to TRBD1. Germline V gene data show CDR1 as DFQATT and CDR2 as SNEGSKA (reference sequence). CDR3 size: 12 residues.

This sequence joins TRBV5-1 and TRBJ1-1, with TRBD1 identical over 9 bases. V was pared by 1 base and J by 6 bases, with 4 bases of the junction left unmatched. Germline V lookup: CDR1 SGHRS, CDR2 YFSETQ. There are 14 residues in the CDR3. CDR3 sequence: CASSLTGGNPEAFF. The CDR3 DNA is TGCGCCAGCAGCTTGACAGGGGGCAACCCTGAAGCTTTCTTT.

This clonotype was observed once. This chain connects TRBV4-1 to TRBJ2-3; D is unresolved. Germline V gene data show CDR1 as MGHRA and CDR2 as YSYEKL. There are 16 residues in the CDR3. Deletions cut 3 bases from V and 1 base from J, with 14 bases between. In nucleotides, the CDR3 is TGCGCCAGCAGCCAGGGTCAGGTAATTGGCACAGATACGCAGTATTTT. Encoded protein: CASSQGQVIGTDTQYF.

CDR3: CAISVAGGTVYEQYF. DNA of the CDR3: TGTGCCATCAGTGTGGCAGGGGGAACAGTCTACGAGCAGTACTTC. V and J are TRBV10-3 and TRBJ2-7; 7 bases fit TRBD1. V gave up 4 bases and J gave up 3 bases; unmatched junction bases: 9. The CDR3 length is 15 residues. CDR1 is ENHRY, CDR2 SYGVKD, per germline.